This entry lists 21 T cell receptor beta chains sequenced from one sample in a study of yellow fever vaccine responses in identical twins. From the RT-PCR reads, TCRdb called clonotypes with MiXCR, one entry per CDR3 protein. The sample contains thousands of distinct CDR3 sequences, about 90% of which appear only once. Material: T cells from blood (PBMCs), unsorted or a sorted subset (not recorded which), obtained before or after yellow fever vaccination (not recorded which). These receptors came from a woman aged 18-30 years who received the yellow fever vaccine.

CDR3 loop: CASSQDKGANEQFF. The CDR3 bases are TGTGCCAGCAGCCAAGACAAGGGGGCCAATGAGCAGTTCTTC. The gene calls are TRBV4-2 and TRBJ2-1; 7 bases are shared with TRBD1. V lost 0 bases to trimming and J lost 6 bases; unmatched junction nucleotides: 2. This CDR3 has 14 residues. Per the germline V gene, CDR1 is LGHNA and CDR2 is YNFKEQ.

The chain has TRBV20-1 and TRBJ2-3; either TRBD1 or TRBD2 may supply D (5 bases each). This CDR3 region has 15 residues. V lost 5 bases, J lost 0 bases, and 15 bases lay in between. Germline-derived CDR1 and CDR2 are DFQATT and SNEGSKA (reference sequence). As DNA, the CDR3 is TGCAGTGCTCCGGGACCTTCGGGGAGCACAGATACGCAGTATTTT. It is translated as CSAPGPSGSTDTQYF.

V is TRBV5-5 and J is TRBJ2-3, with 7 bases lining up with TRBD2. The trim removed 4 bases at V and 2 bases at J, leaving 4 bases unmatched. CDR1 and CDR2 (germline): SGHKS, YYEKEE (reference sequence). CDR3 length: 14 amino acids. CDR3 DNA sequence: TGTGCCAGCAGCATTACTAGCGCCACAGATACGCAGTATTTT. As protein: CASSITSATDTQYF. The full variable domain, completed using reference TRBV5-5 and TRBJ2-3, is DAGVTQSPTHLIKTRGQQVTLRCSPISGHKSVSWYQQVLGQGPQFIFQYYEKEERGRGNFPDRFSARQFPNYSSELNVNALLLGDSALYLCASSITSATDTQYFGPGTRLTVL.

The rearrangement links TRBV2 to TRBJ2-3; 9 bases match TRBD2. The CDR3 is 15 residues long. V dropped 5 bases and J dropped 0; count of bases not matched to a gene: 3. The germline V gene encodes CDR1 SNHLY and CDR2 FYNNEI. CDR3 coding DNA: TGTGCCAGCAGTCCTAGCGGGGTTAGCACAGATACGCAGTATTTT. Protein sequence: CASSPSGVSTDTQYF.

The J gene is TRBJ2-7, the V gene TRBV28; no clear D. This CDR3 has 12 amino acids. V was trimmed by 4 bases and J by 3 bases, leaving 7 bases between them. CDR1 and CDR2 from the germline V gene are MDHEN and SYDVKM. The CDR3 region is CASSSTDYEQYF. In DNA, the CDR3 is TGTGCCAGCAGTTCCACCGACTACGAGCAGTACTTC.

The chain couples TRBV14 to TRBJ2-3; D might be TRBD2 (6 bases). Trimming stripped 4 bases from V and 0 bases from J, with 11 bases between. CDR3 length: 15 amino acids. Germline CDR1 reads SGHDN; CDR2 reads FVKESK. The CDR3: CASSLIADSTDTQYF. CDR3 sequence (DNA): TGTGCCAGCAGCCTAATAGCGGATAGCACAGATACGCAGTATTTT.

This chain links TRBV7-9 with TRBJ2-5; D ambiguous. CDR1 SEHNR and CDR2 FQNEAQ come from the germline V gene (reference sequence). Trimming pared 1 base from V and 3 bases from J, leaving 6 bases between. There are 13 residues in the CDR3. The chain's CDR3 is CASSLVNEETQYF. In nucleotides, the CDR3 is TGTGCCAGCAGCTTAGTAAATGAAGAGACCCAGTACTTC.

In this sample, this clonotype turned up a few times. V is TRBV29-1 and J is TRBJ2-1; no clear D. Germline V gene lookup returns CDR1 SQVTM and CDR2 ANQGSEA. The CDR3 is 10 amino acids. Trimming took off 4 bases at V and 7 bases at J, with 5 bases between the two ends. The CDR3 is CSVALNEQFF. CDR3 nucleotides: TGCAGCGTTGCCCTTAATGAGCAGTTCTTC.

This sequence joins TRBV29-1 and TRBJ2-7, with D hard to call. V was clipped by 1 base and J by 0 bases, with 10 bases between them. CDR3 length: 14 residues. Germline CDR1 reads SQVTM; CDR2 reads ANQGSEA. The CDR3 DNA follows: TGCAGCGTTGAAGCTCAGGAAAGCTCCTACGAGCAGTACTTC. It specifies CSVEAQESSYEQYF.

There are a few counts of this clonotype. This chain uses TRBV7-1 with TRBJ1-6; 7 nucleotides agree with TRBD1. TRBV7-1 is identified as an open reading frame with a role that is uncertain. The CDR3 has 15 residues. J gave up 8 bases and V 2 bases, and 6 bases lay outside the gene matches. CDR3 DNA sequence: TGTGCCAGCAGCTCACGGACAGGATCCTATTCACCCCTCCACTTT. As protein: CASSSRTGSYSPLHF.

This chain links TRBV27 with TRBJ1-4; 7 bases are a match to TRBD1. The V and J ends lost 6 bases and 0 bases, in that order; junction bases with no gene match: 1. In germline, CDR1 is MNHEY, CDR2 SMNVEV (reference sequence). The CDR3 is made up of 14 amino acids. The CDR3 here is CASRDRTTNEKLFF. Here the CDR3 DNA reads TGTGCCAGCAGGGACAGGACAACTAATGAAAAACTGTTTTTT.

The chain uses TRBV7-6 and TRBJ2-2; D ambiguous. Deletions cut 2 bases from V and 7 bases from J, with 11 bases between. This CDR3 has 14 residues. In germline, CDR1 is SGHVS, CDR2 FNYEAQ. CDR3 coding DNA: TGTGCCAGCAGCTTATCTCTAGAAGGCGGGGAGCTGTTTTTT. Its protein product is CASSLSLEGGELFF.

This chain joins TRBV9 and TRBJ2-1; 9 bases agree with TRBD2. Unmatched junction bases numbered 9, after V lost 3 bases and J lost 8 bases. Germline V gives CDR1 SGDLS, CDR2 YYNGEE. The CDR3 loop spans 15 amino acids. CDR3 sequence (DNA): TGTGCCAGCAGCGCAGGCGGGGGGGCCATCCATGAGCAGTTCTTC. It yields the protein CASSAGGGAIHEQFF.

The rearrangement links TRBV11-1 to TRBJ2-3; unclear D gene. This CDR3 is built from 14 residues. Germline V gene lookup returns CDR1 SGHAT and CDR2 FQDESV (reference sequence). Trimming cost V 8 bases and J 1 base, with 13 bases left between them. Written as DNA, the CDR3 is TGTGCCAGCGAACGTGGCGATGGCACAGATACGCAGTATTTT. This translates into CASERGDGTDTQYF.

This rearrangement joins TRBV7-9 to TRBJ2-1; TRBD2 is a possible D gene (5 bases). This CDR3 comprises 17 residues. V dropped 2 bases and J dropped 1 base, with 15 bases sitting between them. CDR1 is SEHNR and CDR2 is FQNEAQ in the germline V gene (reference sequence). This CDR3 reads CASSLPVTGKSYNEQFF. The CDR3 bases are TGTGCCAGCAGCTTACCCGTGACGGGAAAATCCTACAATGAGCAGTTCTTC.

This chain connects TRBV4-3 to TRBJ1-5; no reliable D call. The CDR3 contains 13 residues. The germline gives CDR1 LGHNA, CDR2 YSLEER. V lost 2 bases to trimming and J lost 7 bases, with 9 bases between them. CDR3 coding DNA: TGCGCCAGCAGCCAAACATTAAGCCAGCCCCAGCATTTT. Protein: CASSQTLSQPQHF.

This sequence joins TRBV6-5 and TRBJ1-2; 10 nucleotides agree with TRBD1. Trimming cost V 0 bases and J 2 bases; bases outside gene matches: 0. This CDR3 has 15 amino acids. Germline lookup yields CDR1 MNHEY and CDR2 SVGAGI. As DNA, the CDR3 is TGTGCCAGCAGTTACTCGGACAGGGGGAACTATGGCTACACCTTC. This gives the protein CASSYSDRGNYGYTF.

This chain links TRBV11-1 with TRBJ2-7, with 8 nucleotides matching TRBD1. This CDR3 is 15 amino acids long. Germline-derived CDR1 and CDR2 are SGHAT and FQDESV (reference sequence). Trimming removed 2 bases from V and 3 bases from J; junction bases left unmatched: 6. The CDR3 DNA follows: TGTGCCAGCAGCTTAACCCTCGGGACAGGCTACGAGCAGTACTTC. Amino acids: CASSLTLGTGYEQYF.

The chain joins TRBV10-3 to TRBJ1-5; D uncertain. Germline lookup yields CDR1 ENHRY and CDR2 SYGVKD. Trimming pared 2 bases from V and 1 base from J, leaving 9 bases between. This CDR3 region has 15 residues. Here the CDR3 reads CAISEKGGSNQPQHF. The CDR3 DNA follows: TGTGCCATCAGTGAGAAAGGCGGCAGCAATCAGCCCCAGCATTTT.

The rearrangement joins TRBV18 to TRBJ2-1; D is tentatively TRBD1 or TRBD2 (5 bases each). Trimming took off 3 bases at V and 0 bases at J, with 9 bases between the two ends. The CDR3 runs to 15 residues. In germline, CDR1 is KGHSH, CDR2 LQKENI. This chain's CDR3 is CASSPVGGSYNEQFF. In DNA, the CDR3 is TGTGCCAGCTCACCGGTTGGGGGCTCCTACAATGAGCAGTTCTTC.

DNA of the CDR3: TGTGCCAGCAGCTCGAGACGGCCTAGCGGGGGTAAGAATGAGCAGTTCTTC. Residues: CASSSRRPSGGKNEQFF. V is TRBV7-1 and J is TRBJ2-1, with 10 positions matching TRBD2. TRBV7-1 belongs to the ORF category, with a function that is uncertain. This CDR3 comprises 17 residues. The V segment lost 3 bases and the J segment 7 bases; nucleotides outside the gene matches: 12.